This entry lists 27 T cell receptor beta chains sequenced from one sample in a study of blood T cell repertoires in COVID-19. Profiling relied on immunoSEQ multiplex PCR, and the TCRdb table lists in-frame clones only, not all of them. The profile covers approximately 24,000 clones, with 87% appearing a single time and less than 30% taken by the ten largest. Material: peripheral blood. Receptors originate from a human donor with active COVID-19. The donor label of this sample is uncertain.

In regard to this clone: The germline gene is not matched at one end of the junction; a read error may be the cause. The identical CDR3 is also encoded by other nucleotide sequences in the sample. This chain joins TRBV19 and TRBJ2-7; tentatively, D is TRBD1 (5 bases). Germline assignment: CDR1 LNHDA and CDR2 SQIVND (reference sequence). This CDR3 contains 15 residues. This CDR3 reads CASNPGPMRTYEQYF. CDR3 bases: TGCGCCAGTAACCCAGGGCCCATGCGGACCTACGAGCAGTACTTC.

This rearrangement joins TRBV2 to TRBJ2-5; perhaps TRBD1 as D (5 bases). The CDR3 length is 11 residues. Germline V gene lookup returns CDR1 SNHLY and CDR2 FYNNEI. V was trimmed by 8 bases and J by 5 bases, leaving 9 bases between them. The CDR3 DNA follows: TGTGCCAGCTCCAAGGGGGAGACCCAGTACTTC. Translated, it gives CASSKGETQYF.

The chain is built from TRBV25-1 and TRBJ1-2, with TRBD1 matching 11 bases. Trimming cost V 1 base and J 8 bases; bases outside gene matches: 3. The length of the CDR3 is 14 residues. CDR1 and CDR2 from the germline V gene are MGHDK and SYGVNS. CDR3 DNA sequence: TGTGCCAGCAGTGAATCCGGGACAGGGGGAGGCTACACCTTC. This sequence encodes CASSESGTGGGYTF.

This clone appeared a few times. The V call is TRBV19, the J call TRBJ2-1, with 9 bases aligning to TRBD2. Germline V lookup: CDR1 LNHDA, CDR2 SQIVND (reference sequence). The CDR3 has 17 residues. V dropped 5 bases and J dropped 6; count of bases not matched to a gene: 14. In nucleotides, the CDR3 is TGTGCCAGTAGTCTACATTCAGCGGGAGGATACGGCAATGAGCAGTTCTTC. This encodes CASSLHSAGGYGNEQFF.

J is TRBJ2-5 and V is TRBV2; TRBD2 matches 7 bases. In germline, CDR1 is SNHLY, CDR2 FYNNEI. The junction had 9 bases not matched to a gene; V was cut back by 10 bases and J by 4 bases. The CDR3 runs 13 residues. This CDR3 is CATRWTSPETQYF. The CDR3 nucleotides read TGTGCCACCCGCTGGACTAGTCCAGAGACCCAGTACTTC.

The CDR3 protein is CASSQDGVGEATNSPLHF. The DNA for the CDR3 is TGTGCCAGCAGCCAAGATGGTGTAGGGGAGGCGACTAATTCACCCCTCCACTTT. The chain combines TRBV14 with TRBJ1-6; tentatively, D is TRBD1 (5 bases). V lost 0 bases, J lost 6 bases, and 18 bases lay in between. The CDR3 is made up of 18 amino acids. CDR1 is SGHDN, CDR2 FVKESK, per germline.

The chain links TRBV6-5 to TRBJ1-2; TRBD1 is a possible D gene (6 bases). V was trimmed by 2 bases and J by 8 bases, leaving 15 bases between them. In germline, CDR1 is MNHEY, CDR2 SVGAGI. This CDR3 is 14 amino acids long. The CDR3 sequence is CASSYGSGELGYTF. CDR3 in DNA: TGTGCCAGCAGTTACGGGTCAGGGGAGTTAGGCTACACCTTC.

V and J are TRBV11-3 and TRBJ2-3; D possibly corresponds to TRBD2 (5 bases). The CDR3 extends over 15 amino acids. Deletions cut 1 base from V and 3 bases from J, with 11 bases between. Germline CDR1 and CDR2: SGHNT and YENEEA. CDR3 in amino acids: CASSLAGSGTDTQYF. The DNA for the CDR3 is TGTGCCAGCAGCTTAGCGGGGAGTGGGACAGATACGCAGTATTTT.

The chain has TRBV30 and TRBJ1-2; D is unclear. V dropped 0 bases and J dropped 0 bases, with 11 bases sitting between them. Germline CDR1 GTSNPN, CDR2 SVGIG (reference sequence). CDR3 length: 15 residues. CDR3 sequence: CAWSVGVWTNYGYTF. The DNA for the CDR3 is TGTGCCTGGAGTGTGGGAGTTTGGACTAACTATGGCTACACCTTC.

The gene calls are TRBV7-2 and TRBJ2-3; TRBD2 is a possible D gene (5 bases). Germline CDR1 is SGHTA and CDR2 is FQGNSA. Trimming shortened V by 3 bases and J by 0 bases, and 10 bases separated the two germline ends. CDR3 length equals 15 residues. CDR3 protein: CASSFSPSSTDTQYF. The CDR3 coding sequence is TGTGCCAGCAGCTTCTCACCTAGCAGCACAGATACGCAGTATTTT. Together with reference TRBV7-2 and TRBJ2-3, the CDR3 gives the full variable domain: GAGVSQSPSNKVTEKGKDVELRCDPISGHTALYWYRQSLGQGLEFLIYFQGNSAPDKSGLPSDRFSAERTGGSVSTLTIQRTQQEDSAVYLCASSFSPSSTDTQYFGPGTRLTVL.

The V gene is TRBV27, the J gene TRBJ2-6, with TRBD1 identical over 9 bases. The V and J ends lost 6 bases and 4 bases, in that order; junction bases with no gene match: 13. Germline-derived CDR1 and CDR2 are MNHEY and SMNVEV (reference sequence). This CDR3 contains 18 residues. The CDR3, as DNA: TGTGCCAGCAGGCGGGGACAGGGAGGGATGGCAGGGGCCAACGTCCTGACTTTC. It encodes CASRRGQGGMAGANVLTF.

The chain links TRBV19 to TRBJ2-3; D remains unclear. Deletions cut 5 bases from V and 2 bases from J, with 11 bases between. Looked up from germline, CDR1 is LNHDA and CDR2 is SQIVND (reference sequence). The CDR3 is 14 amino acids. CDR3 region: CASSPLGPTDTQYF. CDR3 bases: TGTGCCAGTAGTCCCCTAGGTCCCACAGATACGCAGTATTTT.

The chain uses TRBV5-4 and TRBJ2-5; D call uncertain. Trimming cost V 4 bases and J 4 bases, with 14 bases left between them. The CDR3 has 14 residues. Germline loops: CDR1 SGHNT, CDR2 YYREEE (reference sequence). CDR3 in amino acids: CASSAYEVGETQYF. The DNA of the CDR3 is TGTGCCAGCAGCGCTTACGAGGTGGGAGAGACCCAGTACTTC.

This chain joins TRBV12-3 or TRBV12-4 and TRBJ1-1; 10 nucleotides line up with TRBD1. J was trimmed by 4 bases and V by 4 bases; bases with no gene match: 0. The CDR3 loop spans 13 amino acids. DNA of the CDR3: TGTGCCAGCAGTTGGACAGGGGGCACTGAAGCTTTCTTT. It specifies CASSWTGGTEAFF.

CDR3 in DNA: TGTGCCAGCAGTGGGCTGAGCGGGCGCACAGATACGCAGTATTTT. Protein sequence: CASSGLSGRTDTQYF. V usage is TRBV2 and J usage is TRBJ2-3; possibly TRBD2 for D (6 bases). The germline V gene encodes CDR1 SNHLY and CDR2 FYNNEI. Trimming stripped 4 bases from V and 1 base from J, with 12 bases between. CDR3 length: 15 residues.

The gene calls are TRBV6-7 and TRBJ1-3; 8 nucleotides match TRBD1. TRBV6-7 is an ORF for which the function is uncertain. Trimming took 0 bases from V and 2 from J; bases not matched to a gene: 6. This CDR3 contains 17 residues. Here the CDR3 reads CASSYSRQGAAGNTIYF. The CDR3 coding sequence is TGTGCCAGCAGTTACTCCCGTCAGGGGGCTGCTGGAAACACCATATATTTT.

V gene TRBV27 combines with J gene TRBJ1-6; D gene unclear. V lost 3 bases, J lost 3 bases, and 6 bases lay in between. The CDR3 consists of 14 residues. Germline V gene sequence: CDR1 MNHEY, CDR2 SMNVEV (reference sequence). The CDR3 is CASSFRGYNSPLHF. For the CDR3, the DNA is TGTGCCAGCAGTTTTCGGGGCTATAATTCACCCCTCCACTTT.

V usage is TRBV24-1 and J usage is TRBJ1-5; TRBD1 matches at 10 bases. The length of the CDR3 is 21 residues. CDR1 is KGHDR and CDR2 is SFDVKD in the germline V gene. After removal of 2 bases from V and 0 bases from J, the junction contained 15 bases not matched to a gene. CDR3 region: CATSDWDRGIRCLYSNQPQHF. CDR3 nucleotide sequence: TGTGCCACCAGTGATTGGGACAGGGGAATCAGGTGCCTCTATAGCAATCAGCCCCAGCATTTT.

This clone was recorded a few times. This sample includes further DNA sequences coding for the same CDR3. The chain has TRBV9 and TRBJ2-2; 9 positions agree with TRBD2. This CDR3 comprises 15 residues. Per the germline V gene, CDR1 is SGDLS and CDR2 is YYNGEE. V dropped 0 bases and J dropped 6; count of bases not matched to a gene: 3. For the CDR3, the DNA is TGTGCCAGCAGCGTAGGCGGGGGGGCGGCCGGGGAGCTGTTTTTT. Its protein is CASSVGGGAAGELFF.

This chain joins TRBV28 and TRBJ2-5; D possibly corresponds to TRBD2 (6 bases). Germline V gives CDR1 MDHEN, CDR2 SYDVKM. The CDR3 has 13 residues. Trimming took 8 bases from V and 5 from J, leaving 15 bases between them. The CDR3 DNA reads TGTGCCAGCCTGCCGGGCGGGACGGAGACCCAGTACTTC. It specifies CASLPGGTETQYF.

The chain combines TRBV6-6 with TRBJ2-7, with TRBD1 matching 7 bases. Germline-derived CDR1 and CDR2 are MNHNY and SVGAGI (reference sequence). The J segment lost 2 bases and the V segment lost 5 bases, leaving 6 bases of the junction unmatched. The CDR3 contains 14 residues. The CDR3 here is CASSLQGTPYEQYF. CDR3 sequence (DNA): TGTGCCAGCAGTCTACAGGGGACACCCTACGAGCAGTACTTC.

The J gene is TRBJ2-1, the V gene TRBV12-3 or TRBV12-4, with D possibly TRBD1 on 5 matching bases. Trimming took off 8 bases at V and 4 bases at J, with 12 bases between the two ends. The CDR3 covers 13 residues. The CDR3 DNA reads TGTGCCAGCCAGGCGACAGCGTACAATGAGCAGTTCTTC. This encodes CASQATAYNEQFF.

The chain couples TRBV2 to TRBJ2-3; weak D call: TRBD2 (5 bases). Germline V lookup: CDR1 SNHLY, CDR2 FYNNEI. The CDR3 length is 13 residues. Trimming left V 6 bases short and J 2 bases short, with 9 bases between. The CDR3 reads CASSGEYTDTQYF. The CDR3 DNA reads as TGTGCCAGCAGCGGGGAATACACAGATACGCAGTATTTT.

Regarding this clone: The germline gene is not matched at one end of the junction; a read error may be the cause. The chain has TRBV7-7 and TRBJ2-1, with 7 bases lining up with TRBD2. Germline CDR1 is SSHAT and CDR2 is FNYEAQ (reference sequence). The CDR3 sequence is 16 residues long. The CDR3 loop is CASSLGGSGAYNEQFF. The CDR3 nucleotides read TGTGCTAGCAGCTTAGGCGGGAGCGGGGCCTACAATGAGCAGTTCTTC.

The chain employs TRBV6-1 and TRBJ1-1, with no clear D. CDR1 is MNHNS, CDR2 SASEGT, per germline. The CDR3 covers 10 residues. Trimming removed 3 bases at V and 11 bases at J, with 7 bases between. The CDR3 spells CASSDVMAFF. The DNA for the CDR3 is TGTGCCAGCAGTGATGTAATGGCTTTCTTT.

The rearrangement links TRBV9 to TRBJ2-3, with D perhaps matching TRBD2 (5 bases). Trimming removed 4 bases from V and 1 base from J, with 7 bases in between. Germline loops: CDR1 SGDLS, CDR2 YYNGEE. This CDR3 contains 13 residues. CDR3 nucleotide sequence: TGTGCCAGCAGCCTGGGAGGCACAGATACGCAGTATTTT. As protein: CASSLGGTDTQYF.

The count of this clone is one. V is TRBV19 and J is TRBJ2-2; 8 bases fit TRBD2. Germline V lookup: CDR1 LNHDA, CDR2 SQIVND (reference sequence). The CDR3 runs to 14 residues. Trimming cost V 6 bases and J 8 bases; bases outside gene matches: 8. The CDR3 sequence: CASRPGTRLGELFF. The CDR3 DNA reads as TGTGCCAGTAGACCCGGGACTAGACTAGGGGAGCTGTTTTTT.